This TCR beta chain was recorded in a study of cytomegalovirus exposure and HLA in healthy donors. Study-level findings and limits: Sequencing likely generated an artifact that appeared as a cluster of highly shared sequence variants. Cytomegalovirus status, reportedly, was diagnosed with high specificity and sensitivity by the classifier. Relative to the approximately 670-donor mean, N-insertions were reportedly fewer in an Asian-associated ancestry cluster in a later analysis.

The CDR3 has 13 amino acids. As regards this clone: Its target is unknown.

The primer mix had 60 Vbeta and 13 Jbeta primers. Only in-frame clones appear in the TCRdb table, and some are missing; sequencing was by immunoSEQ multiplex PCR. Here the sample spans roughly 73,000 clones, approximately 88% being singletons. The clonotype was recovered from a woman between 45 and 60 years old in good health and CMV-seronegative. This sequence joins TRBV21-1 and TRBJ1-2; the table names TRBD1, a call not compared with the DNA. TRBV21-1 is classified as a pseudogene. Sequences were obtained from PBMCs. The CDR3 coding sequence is TGTGCCAGCAGCAATGACAGGGACTATGGCTACACCTTC. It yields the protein CASSNDRDYGYTF.